This TCR beta chain was retrieved from a study of blood T cells in healthy people across ages. Whole-study context: About one barcoded beta molecule per two T cells was captured by template switching. Study observations and caveats: There was no known CMV status for donors, so expanded clonotype changes were possibly confounded.

Alongside a J-beta primer mix, a sample-barcoded 5' primer served in a second PCR lasting about 7 to 12 cycles. MiXCR, run by TCRdb on the 5' RACE reads, gives a single entry per CDR3 protein. The repertoire holds about 780,000 distinct CDR3 sequences, around 68% seen once, with roughly a quarter in the top ten. Worth noting for this clonotype: What it binds is unknown.

Donation came from healthy Caucasian individuals in Russia who were aged roughly 6 to 100. The authors drew about 10 milliliters of peripheral blood from each donor. The CDR3 consists of 17 residues. Trimming removed 6 bases from V and 2 bases from J; junction bases left unmatched: 7. Germline CDR1 MNHNY, CDR2 SVGAGI (reference sequence). This sequence originates from a man aged 25-45 years in good health. The sequenced material came from blood. The chain combines TRBV6-6 with TRBJ2-3; 14 bases are shared with TRBD2. In DNA form, the CDR3 reads TGTGCCAGCAGGCGCCGGACTAGCGGGGGGCTCACAGATACGCAGTATTTT. Its protein product is CASRRRTSGGLTDTQYF.